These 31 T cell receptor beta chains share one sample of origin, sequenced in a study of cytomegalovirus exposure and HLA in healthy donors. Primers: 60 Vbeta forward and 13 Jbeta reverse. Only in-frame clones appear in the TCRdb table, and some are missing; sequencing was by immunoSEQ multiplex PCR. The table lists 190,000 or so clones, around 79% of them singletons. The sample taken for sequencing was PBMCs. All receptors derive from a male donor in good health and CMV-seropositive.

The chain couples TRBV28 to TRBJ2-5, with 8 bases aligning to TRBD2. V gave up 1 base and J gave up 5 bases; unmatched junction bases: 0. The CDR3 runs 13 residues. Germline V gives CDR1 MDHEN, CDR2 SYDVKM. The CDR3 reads CASSLSGGETQYF. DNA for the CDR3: TGTGCCAGCAGTTTATCGGGGGGGGAGACCCAGTACTTC.

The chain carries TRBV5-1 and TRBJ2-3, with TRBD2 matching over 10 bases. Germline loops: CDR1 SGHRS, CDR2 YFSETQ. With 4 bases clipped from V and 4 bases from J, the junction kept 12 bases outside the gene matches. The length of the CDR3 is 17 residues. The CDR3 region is CASSPVELSGGADTQYF. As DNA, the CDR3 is TGCGCCAGCAGCCCTGTTGAGTTAAGCGGGGGGGCAGATACGCAGTATTTT.

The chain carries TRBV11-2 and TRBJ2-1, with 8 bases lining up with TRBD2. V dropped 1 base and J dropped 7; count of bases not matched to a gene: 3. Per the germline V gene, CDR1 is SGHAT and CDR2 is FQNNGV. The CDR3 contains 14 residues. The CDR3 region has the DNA TGTGCCAGCAGCTTAGCGGCGGGAGGTAATGAGCAGTTCTTC. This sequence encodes CASSLAAGGNEQFF.

The CDR3 bases are TGTGCCAGGACAGGGGCCCAAGGGAACTATGGCTACACCTTC. It yields the protein CARTGAQGNYGYTF. The chain combines TRBV2 with TRBJ1-2; TRBD1 matches at 8 bases. Looked up from germline, CDR1 is SNHLY and CDR2 is FYNNEI. This CDR3 is 14 amino acids long. The ends lost 9 bases at V and 2 bases at J; junction bases unmatched: 8.

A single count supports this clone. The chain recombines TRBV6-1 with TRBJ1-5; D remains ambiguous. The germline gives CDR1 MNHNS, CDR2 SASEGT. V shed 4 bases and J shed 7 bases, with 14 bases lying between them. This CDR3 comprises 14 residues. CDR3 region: CASSAGRAGQPQHF. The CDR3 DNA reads TGTGCCAGCAGTGCCGGTCGAGCGGGGCAGCCCCAGCATTTT.

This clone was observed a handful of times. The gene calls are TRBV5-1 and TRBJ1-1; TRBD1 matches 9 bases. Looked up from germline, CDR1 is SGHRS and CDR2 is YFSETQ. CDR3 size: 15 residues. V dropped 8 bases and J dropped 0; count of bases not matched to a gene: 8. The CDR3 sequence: CASMTGGGMNTEAFF. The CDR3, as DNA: TGCGCCAGTATGACAGGGGGTGGCATGAACACTGAAGCTTTCTTT.

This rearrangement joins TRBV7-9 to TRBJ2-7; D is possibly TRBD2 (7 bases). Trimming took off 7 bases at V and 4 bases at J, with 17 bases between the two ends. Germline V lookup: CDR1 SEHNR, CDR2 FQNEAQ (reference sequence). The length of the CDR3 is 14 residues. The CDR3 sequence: CASTERGGGYEQYF. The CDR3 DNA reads TGTGCCAGCACCGAAAGGGGGGGCGGATACGAGCAGTACTTC.

DNA for the CDR3: TGTGCCAGCAGTTTATTCGGGAGCTCCTACGAGCAGTACTTC. Protein product: CASSLFGSSYEQYF. This chain links TRBV27 with TRBJ2-7; a weak D match, TRBD2 (6 bases). V was clipped by 1 base and J by 0 bases, with 7 bases between them. This CDR3 region has 14 residues. CDR1 and CDR2 from the germline V gene are MNHEY and SMNVEV (reference sequence).

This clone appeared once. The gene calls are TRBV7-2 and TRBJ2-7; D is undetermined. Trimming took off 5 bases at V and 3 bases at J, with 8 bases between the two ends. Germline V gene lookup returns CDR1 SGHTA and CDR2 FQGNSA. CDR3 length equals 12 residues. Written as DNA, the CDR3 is TGTGCCAGCAGCCCTACCCTCTACGAGCAGTACTTC. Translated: CASSPTLYEQYF.

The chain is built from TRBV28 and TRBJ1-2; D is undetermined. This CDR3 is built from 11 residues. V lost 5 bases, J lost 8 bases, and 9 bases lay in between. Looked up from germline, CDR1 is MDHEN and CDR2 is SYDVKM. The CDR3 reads CASSATSGYTF. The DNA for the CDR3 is TGTGCCAGCAGTGCGACTTCGGGCTACACCTTC.

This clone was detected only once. CDR3 sequence: CASSPYGVGYSGANVLTF. The DNA for the CDR3 is TGCGCCAGCAGCCCCTACGGGGTTGGGTACTCTGGGGCCAACGTCCTGACTTTC. The rearrangement joins TRBV5-1 to TRBJ2-6; TRBD2 might be the D (5 bases). CDR1 SGHRS and CDR2 YFSETQ come from the germline V gene. The CDR3 runs to 18 residues. Between the trimmed V and J ends, which lost 4 bases and 0 bases, there was a span of 17 bases.

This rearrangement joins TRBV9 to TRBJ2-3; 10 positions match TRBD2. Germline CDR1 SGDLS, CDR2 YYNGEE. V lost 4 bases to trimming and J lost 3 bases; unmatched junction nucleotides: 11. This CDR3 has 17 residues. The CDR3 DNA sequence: TGTGCCAGCAGCCTCGACTTCGAGCGGGGGGGGACAGATACGCAGTATTTT. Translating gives CASSLDFERGGTDTQYF.

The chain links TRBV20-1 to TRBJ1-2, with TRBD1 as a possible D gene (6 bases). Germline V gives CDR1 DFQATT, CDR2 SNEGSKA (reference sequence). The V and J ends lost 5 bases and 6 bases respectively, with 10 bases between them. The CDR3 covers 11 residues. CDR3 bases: TGCAGTGCTGGAAACAGGGATGGCTACACCTTC. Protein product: CSAGNRDGYTF.

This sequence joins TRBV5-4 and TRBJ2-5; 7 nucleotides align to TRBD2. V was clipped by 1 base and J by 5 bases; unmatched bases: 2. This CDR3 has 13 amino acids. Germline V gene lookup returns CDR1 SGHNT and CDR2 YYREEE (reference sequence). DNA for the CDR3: TGTGCCAGCAGCTTGCAAGCGGGGGAGACCCAGTACTTC. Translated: CASSLQAGETQYF.

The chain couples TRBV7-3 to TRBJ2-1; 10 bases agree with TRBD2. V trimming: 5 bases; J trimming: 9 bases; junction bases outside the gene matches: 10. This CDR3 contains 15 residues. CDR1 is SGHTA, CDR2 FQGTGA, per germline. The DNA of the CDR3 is TGTGCCAGCAGCCCCGGAGCGGGAGGGTGGGGTGAGCAGTTCTTC. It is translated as CASSPGAGGWGEQFF.

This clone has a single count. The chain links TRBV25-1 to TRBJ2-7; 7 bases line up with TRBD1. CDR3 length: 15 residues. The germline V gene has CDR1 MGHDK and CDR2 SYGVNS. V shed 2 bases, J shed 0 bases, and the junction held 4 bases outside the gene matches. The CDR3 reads CASSERTGFSYEQYF. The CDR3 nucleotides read TGTGCCAGCAGTGAAAGGACAGGATTCTCCTACGAGCAGTACTTC.

The CDR3 DNA reads TGTGCCAGCAGTTCGACTAGTCTCGAGCAGTACTTC. The encoded protein is CASSSTSLEQYF. The chain uses TRBV27 and TRBJ2-7; the D gene is possibly TRBD2 (6 bases). The V gene lost 4 bases and the J gene lost 6 bases, with 10 bases spanning the gap. The CDR3 length is 12 residues. Germline CDR1 MNHEY, CDR2 SMNVEV (reference sequence).

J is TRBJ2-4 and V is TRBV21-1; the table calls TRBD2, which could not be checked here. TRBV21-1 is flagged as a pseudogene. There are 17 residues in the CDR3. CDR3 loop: CASSPGLAGATKNIQYF. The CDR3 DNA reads TGTGCCAGCAGCCCGGGACTAGCGGGAGCCACCAAAAACATTCAGTACTTC.

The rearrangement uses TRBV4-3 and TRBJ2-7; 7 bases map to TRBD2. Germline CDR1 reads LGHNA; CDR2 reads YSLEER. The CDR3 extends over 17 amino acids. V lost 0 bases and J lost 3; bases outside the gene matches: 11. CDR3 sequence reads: CASSQEIWSSGIYEQYF. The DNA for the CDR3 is TGCGCCAGCAGCCAAGAAATCTGGTCTAGCGGTATCTACGAGCAGTACTTC.

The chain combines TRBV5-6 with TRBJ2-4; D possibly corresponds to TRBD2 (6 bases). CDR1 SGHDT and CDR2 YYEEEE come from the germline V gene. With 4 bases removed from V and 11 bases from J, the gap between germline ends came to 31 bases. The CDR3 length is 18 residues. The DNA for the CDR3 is TGTGCCAGCAGCCTCCCCCCCGGGGGTAGAGGGCCCAGAAGCGTTCAGTACTTC. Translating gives CASSLPPGGRGPRSVQYF.

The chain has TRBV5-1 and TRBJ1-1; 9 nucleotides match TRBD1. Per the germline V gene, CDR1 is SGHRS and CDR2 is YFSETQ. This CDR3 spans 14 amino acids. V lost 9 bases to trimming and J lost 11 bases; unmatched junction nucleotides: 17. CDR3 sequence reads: CATIANPGQGYAFF. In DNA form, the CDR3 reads TGCGCCACCATTGCGAATCCGGGACAGGGCTACGCTTTCTTT.

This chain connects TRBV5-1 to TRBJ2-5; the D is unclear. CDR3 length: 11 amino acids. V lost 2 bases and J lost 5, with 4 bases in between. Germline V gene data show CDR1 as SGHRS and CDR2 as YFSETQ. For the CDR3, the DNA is TGCGCCAGCAGCTTCCAGGAGACCCAGTACTTC. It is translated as CASSFQETQYF.

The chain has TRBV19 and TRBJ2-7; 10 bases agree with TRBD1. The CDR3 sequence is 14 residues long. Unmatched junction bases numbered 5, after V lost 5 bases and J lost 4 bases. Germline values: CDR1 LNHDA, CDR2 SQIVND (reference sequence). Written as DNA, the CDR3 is TGTGCCAGTAGTCGACAGGGGGCAGGGTACGAGCAGTACTTC. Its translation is CASSRQGAGYEQYF.

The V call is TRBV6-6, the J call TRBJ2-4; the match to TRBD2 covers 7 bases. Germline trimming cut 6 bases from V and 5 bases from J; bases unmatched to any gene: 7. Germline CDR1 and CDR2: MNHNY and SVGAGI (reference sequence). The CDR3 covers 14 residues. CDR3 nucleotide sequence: TGTGCCAGCAGCCCTAGCGGTTTAGAAAACATTCAGTACTTC. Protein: CASSPSGLENIQYF.

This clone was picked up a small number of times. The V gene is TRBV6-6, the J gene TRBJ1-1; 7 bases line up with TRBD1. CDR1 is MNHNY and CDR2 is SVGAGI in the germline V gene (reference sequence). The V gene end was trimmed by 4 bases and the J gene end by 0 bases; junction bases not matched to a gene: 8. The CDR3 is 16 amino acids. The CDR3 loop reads CASSSRTGEMNTEAFF. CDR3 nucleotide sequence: TGTGCCAGCAGTTCTCGGACAGGCGAAATGAACACTGAAGCTTTCTTT.

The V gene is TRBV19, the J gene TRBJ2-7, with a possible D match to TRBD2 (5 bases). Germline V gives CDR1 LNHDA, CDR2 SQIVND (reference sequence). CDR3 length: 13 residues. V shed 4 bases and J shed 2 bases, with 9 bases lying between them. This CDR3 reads CASSTGTPYEQYF. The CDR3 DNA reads TGTGCCAGTAGTACGGGAACTCCCTACGAGCAGTACTTC.

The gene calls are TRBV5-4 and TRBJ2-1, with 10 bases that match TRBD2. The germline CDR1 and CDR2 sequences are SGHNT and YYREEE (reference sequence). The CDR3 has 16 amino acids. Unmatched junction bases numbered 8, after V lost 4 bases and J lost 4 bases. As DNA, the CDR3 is TGTGCCAGCAGCGTTAGGACTAGCGGATTTTACAATGAGCAGTTCTTC. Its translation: CASSVRTSGFYNEQFF.

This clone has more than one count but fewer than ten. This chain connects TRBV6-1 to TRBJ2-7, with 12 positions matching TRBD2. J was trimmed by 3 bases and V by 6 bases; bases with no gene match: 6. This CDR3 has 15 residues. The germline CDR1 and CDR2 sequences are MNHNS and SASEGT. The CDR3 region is CASSEGLAGIYEQYF. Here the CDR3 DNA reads TGTGCCAGCAGCGAGGGACTAGCGGGCATCTACGAGCAGTACTTC.

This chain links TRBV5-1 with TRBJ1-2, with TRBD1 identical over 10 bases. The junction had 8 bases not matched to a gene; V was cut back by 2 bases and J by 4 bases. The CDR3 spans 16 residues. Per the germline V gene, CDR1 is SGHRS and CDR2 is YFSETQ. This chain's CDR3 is CASSFTGTGATYGYTF. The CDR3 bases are TGCGCCAGCAGCTTTACCGGGACAGGGGCAACCTATGGCTACACCTTC.

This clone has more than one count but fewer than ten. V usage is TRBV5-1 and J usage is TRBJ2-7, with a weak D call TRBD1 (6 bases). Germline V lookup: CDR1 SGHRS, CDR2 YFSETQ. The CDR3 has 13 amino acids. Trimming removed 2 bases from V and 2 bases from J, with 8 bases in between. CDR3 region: CASSFAGAYEQYF. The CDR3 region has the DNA TGCGCCAGCAGCTTTGCAGGGGCCTACGAGCAGTACTTC.

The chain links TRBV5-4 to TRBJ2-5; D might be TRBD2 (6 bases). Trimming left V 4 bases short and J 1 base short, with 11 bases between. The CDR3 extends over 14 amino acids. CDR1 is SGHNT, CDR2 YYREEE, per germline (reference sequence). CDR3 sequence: CASSRSGPQETQYF. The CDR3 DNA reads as TGTGCCAGCAGCCGGAGCGGGCCCCAAGAGACCCAGTACTTC.